This is a list of T cell receptor beta chains from one sample in a study of shared clonotypes between healthy human individuals. Data came from immunoSEQ multiplex PCR; TCRdb stores just in-frame clones and leaves some out. The table has around 200,000 clones, around 93% seen once. The sequenced sample consisted of naive CD4+ T cells sorted from blood. These receptors were obtained from a woman aged 25 to 39 in good health. CDR3s include the opening cysteine and the closing phenylalanine or tryptophan. The order of the fields is clone size, D gene, J gene, V gene, CDR3 protein, CDR3 DNA. A D gene is named only where the DNA matches it firmly. Expanded clones are given a class, and other clones once, few, many or no size at all.

abundance: NA; d_gene: NA; j_gene: TRBJ1-2; v_gene: TRBV18; CDR3aa: CASSARLTANYGYTF; CDR3nt: TGTGCCAGCTCAGCAAGACTGACAGCTAACTATGGCTACACCTTC
abundance: NA; d_gene: NA; j_gene: TRBJ1-1; v_gene: TRBV7-6; CDR3aa: CASSPWAGPNTEAFF; CDR3nt: TGTGCCAGCAGTCCATGGGCGGGTCCGAACACTGAAGCTTTCTTT
abundance: NA; d_gene: TRBD1; j_gene: TRBJ1-6; v_gene: TRBV6-7; CDR3aa: CARQQGVDNSPLHF; CDR3nt: TGTGCCAGGCAACAGGGGGTAGATAATTCACCCCTCCACTTT
abundance: NA; d_gene: TRBD2; j_gene: TRBJ2-7; v_gene: TRBV30; CDR3aa: CALREAGGRYEQYF; CDR3nt: TGTGCCTTGCGGGAGGCCGGGGGCCGCTACGAGCAGTACTTC
abundance: NA; d_gene: TRBD1; j_gene: TRBJ2-7; v_gene: TRBV7-9; CDR3aa: CASSLETGPYEQYF; CDR3nt: TGTGCCAGCAGCTTAGAGACAGGGCCCTACGAGCAGTACTTC
abundance: NA; d_gene: NA; j_gene: TRBJ1-2; v_gene: TRBV19; CDR3aa: CASSKESYGYTF; CDR3nt: TGTGCCAGTAGTAAGGAGTCCTATGGCTACACCTTC
abundance: once; d_gene: NA; j_gene: TRBJ2-1; v_gene: TRBV7-9; CDR3aa: CASSLTALNEQFF; CDR3nt: TGTGCCAGCAGCCTAACAGCCCTCAATGAGCAGTTCTTC
abundance: NA; d_gene: NA; j_gene: TRBJ1-2; v_gene: TRBV19; CDR3aa: CASTQGGGIGGYTF; CDR3nt: TGTGCCAGTACCCAAGGGGGGGGTATTGGTGGCTACACCTTC
abundance: NA; d_gene: TRBD2; j_gene: TRBJ2-5; v_gene: TRBV27; CDR3aa: CASRTRLAGGPLQETQYF; CDR3nt: TGTGCCAGCCGAACTAGACTAGCGGGAGGGCCGCTCCAAGAGACCCAGTACTTC
abundance: NA; d_gene: TRBD1; j_gene: TRBJ2-6; v_gene: TRBV5-1; CDR3aa: CASSLRTGGGSGANVLTF; CDR3nt: TGCGCCAGCAGCTTAAGGACAGGGGGCGGCTCTGGGGCCAACGTCCTGACTTTC
abundance: NA; d_gene: NA; j_gene: TRBJ1-4; v_gene: TRBV6-4; CDR3aa: CASSSTGRVNEKLFF; CDR3nt: TGTGCCAGCAGTTCGACAGGCCGCGTTAATGAAAAACTGTTTTTT
abundance: NA; d_gene: NA; j_gene: TRBJ1-2; v_gene: TRBV19; CDR3aa: CASSMEGREGYTF; CDR3nt: TGTGCCAGTAGTATGGAGGGGCGCGAAGGCTACACCTTC
abundance: NA; d_gene: NA; j_gene: TRBJ2-1; v_gene: TRBV7-9; CDR3aa: CASRLGRDLYNEQFF; CDR3nt: TGTGCCAGCAGGTTAGGAAGGGACCTATACAATGAGCAGTTCTTC
abundance: NA; d_gene: TRBD2; j_gene: TRBJ2-7; v_gene: TRBV10-3; CDR3aa: CAIGTSGAFEQYF; CDR3nt: TGTGCCATCGGGACTAGCGGCGCGTTCGAGCAGTACTTC
abundance: NA; d_gene: TRBD2; j_gene: TRBJ2-4; v_gene: TRBV9; CDR3aa: CASSGTGLADLRAKNIQYF; CDR3nt: TGTGCCAGCAGCGGCACGGGACTAGCGGACCTACGGGCCAAAAACATTCAGTACTTC
abundance: NA; d_gene: TRBD1; j_gene: TRBJ2-7; v_gene: TRBV28; CDR3aa: CASSFSTGDYEQYF; CDR3nt: TGTGCCAGCAGTTTCAGTACAGGGGACTACGAGCAGTACTTC
abundance: NA; d_gene: NA; j_gene: TRBJ2-7; v_gene: TRBV28; CDR3aa: CASSYVWTKRQYF; CDR3nt: TGTGCCAGCAGTTATGTATGGACTAAACGGCAGTACTTC
abundance: NA; d_gene: TRBD1; j_gene: TRBJ2-7; v_gene: TRBV28; CDR3aa: CATLGTGGGPEQYF; CDR3nt: TGTGCCACCCTTGGGACAGGGGGCGGACCGGAGCAGTACTTC
abundance: NA; d_gene: NA; j_gene: TRBJ2-7; v_gene: TRBV6-5; CDR3aa: CASSRLSDGPYEQYF; CDR3nt: TGTGCCAGCAGCCGACTCTCCGACGGACCCTACGAGCAGTACTTC
abundance: NA; d_gene: NA; j_gene: TRBJ1-1; v_gene: TRBV10-1; CDR3aa: CASSDSHTEAFF; CDR3nt: TGCGCCAGCAGTGACAGCCACACTGAAGCTTTCTTT
abundance: NA; d_gene: NA; j_gene: TRBJ1-4; v_gene: TRBV6-1; CDR3aa: CASSVIEKLFF; CDR3nt: TGTGCCAGCAGTGTAATTGAAAAACTGTTTTTT
abundance: NA; d_gene: TRBD1; j_gene: TRBJ1-5; v_gene: TRBV28; CDR3aa: CASSPSDGQGAYQPQHF; CDR3nt: TGTGCCAGCAGTCCGTCCGACGGGCAGGGGGCATATCAGCCCCAGCATTTT
abundance: NA; d_gene: TRBD2; j_gene: TRBJ2-7; v_gene: TRBV5-4; CDR3aa: CASSFGRAGGLREQYF; CDR3nt: TGTGCCAGCAGCTTTGGGCGAGCGGGAGGGCTGAGGGAGCAGTACTTC
abundance: NA; d_gene: NA; j_gene: TRBJ2-7; v_gene: TRBV28; CDR3aa: CATTLNYEQYF; CDR3nt: TGTGCCACGACCCTCAACTACGAGCAGTACTTC
abundance: NA; d_gene: NA; j_gene: TRBJ1-4; v_gene: TRBV19; CDR3aa: CASSIPGTGEKLFF; CDR3nt: TGTGCCAGTAGTATCCCAGGGACGGGTGAAAAACTGTTTTTT
abundance: NA; d_gene: NA; j_gene: TRBJ1-4; v_gene: TRBV21-1; CDR3aa: CASTLISAGQVATNEKLFF; CDR3nt: TGTGCCAGCACCCTTATATCGGCGGGACAGGTTGCAACTAATGAAAAACTGTTTTTT
abundance: NA; d_gene: NA; j_gene: TRBJ2-7; v_gene: TRBV28; CDR3aa: CASSLLAEQYF; CDR3nt: TGTGCCAGCAGTTTATTGGCCGAGCAGTACTTC
abundance: few; d_gene: TRBD2; j_gene: TRBJ2-7; v_gene: TRBV5-1; CDR3aa: CASSLTSASEQYF; CDR3nt: TGCGCCAGCAGCCTGACTAGCGCGAGCGAGCAGTACTTC
abundance: NA; d_gene: NA; j_gene: TRBJ1-6; v_gene: TRBV5-1; CDR3aa: CASSQTDRDNSPLHF; CDR3nt: TGCGCCAGCAGCCAAACGGACAGAGATAATTCACCCCTCCACTTT
abundance: NA; d_gene: TRBD1; j_gene: TRBJ1-4; v_gene: TRBV5-1; CDR3aa: CASSPRDRGEKLFF; CDR3nt: TGCGCCAGCAGCCCCCGGGACAGGGGTGAAAAACTGTTTTTT
abundance: NA; d_gene: TRBD1; j_gene: TRBJ1-2; v_gene: TRBV4-3; CDR3aa: CASSRIPRTGYSDGYTF; CDR3nt: TGCGCCAGCAGCCGCATCCCGAGGACAGGGTATTCGGACGGCTACACCTTC
abundance: NA; d_gene: TRBD1; j_gene: TRBJ1-1; v_gene: TRBV18; CDR3aa: CASSPLTGGPRPNTEAFF; CDR3nt: TGTGCCAGCTCACCCTTGACAGGGGGCCCCAGACCGAACACTGAAGCTTTCTTT
abundance: NA; d_gene: NA; j_gene: TRBJ2-2; v_gene: TRBV25-1; CDR3aa: CASSGFSGSELFF; CDR3nt: TGTGCCAGCAGTGGGTTTAGTGGCTCCGAGCTGTTTTTT
abundance: NA; d_gene: NA; j_gene: TRBJ1-1; v_gene: TRBV7-6; CDR3aa: CASSPITAEAFF; CDR3nt: TGTGCCAGCAGCCCCATAACCGCTGAAGCTTTCTTT
abundance: once; d_gene: NA; j_gene: TRBJ2-1; v_gene: TRBV6-5; CDR3aa: CASSYSSRRGGNEQFF; CDR3nt: TGTGCCAGCAGTTACTCGTCGCGCCGTGGCGGAAATGAGCAGTTCTTC
abundance: NA; d_gene: TRBD2; j_gene: TRBJ2-7; v_gene: TRBV2; CDR3aa: CASSEGAGGRYEQYF; CDR3nt: TGTGCCAGCAGTGAAGGGGCGGGAGGGCGCTACGAGCAGTACTTC
abundance: NA; d_gene: TRBD1; j_gene: TRBJ2-1; v_gene: TRBV5-1; CDR3aa: CASSLAWTGYNEQFF; CDR3nt: TGCGCCAGCAGCTTGGCCTGGACAGGGTACAATGAGCAGTTCTTC
abundance: NA; d_gene: TRBD2; j_gene: TRBJ2-2; v_gene: TRBV7-3; CDR3aa: CASSSPGLAGGPNTGELFF; CDR3nt: TGTGCCAGCAGCTCTCCGGGACTAGCGGGAGGGCCGAACACCGGGGAGCTGTTTTTT
abundance: NA; d_gene: TRBD2; j_gene: TRBJ2-7; v_gene: TRBV6-5; CDR3aa: CASSQTSGSSYEQYF; CDR3nt: TGTGCCAGCAGCCAAACTAGCGGGAGCTCCTACGAGCAGTACTTC
abundance: NA; d_gene: NA; j_gene: TRBJ2-7; v_gene: TRBV18; CDR3aa: CASSPSIRTATHEQYF; CDR3nt: TGTGCCAGCTCACCTTCTATTCGGACAGCTACCCACGAGCAGTACTTC
abundance: NA; d_gene: NA; j_gene: TRBJ2-5; v_gene: TRBV28; CDR3aa: CASRLSNSETQYF; CDR3nt: TGTGCCAGCCGTCTCTCTAATTCGGAGACCCAGTACTTC